Below, 9 T cell receptor beta chains from the same sample are listed, as sequenced in a study of PD-1 blockade in mismatch repair-deficient tumors. Sequencing used immunoSEQ multiplex PCR; TCRdb keeps in-frame clones, though not all of them. The sample records under 150,000 clones, 85% to 90% being singletons. The specimen comprised peripheral blood, sampled 72 weeks after starting pembrolizumab. These receptors came from an adult with mismatch repair-deficient cancer.

This chain connects TRBV7-9 to TRBJ2-7; D might be TRBD2 (5 bases). Germline values: CDR1 SEHNR, CDR2 FQNEAQ (reference sequence). The V gene lost 1 base and the J gene lost 2 bases, with 6 bases spanning the gap. The CDR3 consists of 13 residues. The CDR3: CASSLEGAYEQYF. The CDR3 bases are TGTGCCAGCAGCTTAGAGGGAGCCTACGAGCAGTACTTC.

The chain joins TRBV6-5 to TRBJ1-4, with TRBD1 as a possible D gene (5 bases). The CDR3 has 14 amino acids. The germline V gene has CDR1 MNHEY and CDR2 SVGAGI. V gave up 6 bases and J gave up 6 bases, with 14 bases separating them. CDR3 sequence reads: CASSRGEGDEKLFF. The CDR3 DNA reads TGTGCCAGCAGCCGGGGGGAGGGCGATGAAAAACTGTTTTTT.

The V call is TRBV7-2, the J call TRBJ2-7; D not resolved. CDR1 and CDR2 from the germline V gene are SGHTA and FQGNSA. V lost 0 bases, J lost 0 bases, and 12 bases lay in between. There are 16 residues in the CDR3. This CDR3 is CASSLAGSTLSYEQYF. The CDR3 nucleotides read TGTGCCAGCAGCTTAGCGGGTTCAACTCTCTCCTACGAGCAGTACTTC. The variable domain in full, completed from reference TRBV7-2 and TRBJ2-7, reads GAGVSQSPSNKVTEKGKDVELRCDPISGHTALYWYRQSLGQGLEFLIYFQGNSAPDKSGLPSDRFSAERTGGSVSTLTIQRTQQEDSAVYLCASSLAGSTLSYEQYFGPGTRLTVT.

The chain carries TRBV27 and TRBJ1-1; no firm D call. The V end lost 3 bases, the J end lost 1 base, and 6 bases lay between the germline ends. The CDR3 consists of 13 residues. From germline, CDR1 is MNHEY and CDR2 SMNVEV (reference sequence). The CDR3 DNA reads TGTGCCAGCAGTTTGTGGAGGAACACTGAAGCTTTCTTT. It codes for CASSLWRNTEAFF.

The chain couples TRBV6-5 to TRBJ2-5, with D unclear. From germline, CDR1 is MNHEY and CDR2 SVGAGI. Between the trimmed V and J ends, which lost 6 bases and 3 bases, there was a span of 14 bases. The CDR3 is 14 amino acids. This CDR3 reads CASRMTRWEETQYF. The DNA for the CDR3 is TGTGCCAGCAGAATGACGAGATGGGAAGAGACCCAGTACTTC.

This sequence joins TRBV28 and TRBJ1-4, with D maybe TRBD1 (5 bases). Trimming pared 5 bases from V and 5 bases from J, leaving 12 bases between. Germline V gene data show CDR1 as MDHEN and CDR2 as SYDVKM. This CDR3 is 14 amino acids long. CDR3 coding DNA: TGTGCCAGCAGTCCGGGACGGTACAATGAAAAACTGTTTTTT. Amino acids: CASSPGRYNEKLFF. The full variable domain, completed using reference TRBV28 and TRBJ1-4, is DVKVTQSSRYLVKRTGEKVFLECVQDMDHENMFWYRQDPGLGLRLIYFSYDVKMKEKGDIPEGYSVSREKKERFSLILESASTNQTSMYLCASSPGRYNEKLFFGSGTQLSVL.

V is TRBV4-3 and J is TRBJ2-2; D is ambiguous. The CDR3 length is 14 residues. V lost 1 base and J 1 base, leaving 4 bases between the germline ends. Germline V gene data show CDR1 as LGHNA and CDR2 as YSLEER. The DNA of the CDR3 is TGCGCCAGCAGCCAAGGTTGGAACACCGGGGAGCTGTTTTTT. Translated: CASSQGWNTGELFF.

The chain couples TRBV11-3 to TRBJ2-2; D remains ambiguous. The CDR3 runs 15 residues. Deletions cut 1 base from V and 4 bases from J, with 10 bases between. Germline V gene sequence: CDR1 SGHNT, CDR2 YENEEA. In DNA form, the CDR3 reads TGTGCCAGCAGCTTAGCGCTACTGGGCACCGGGGAGCTGTTTTTT. This translates into CASSLALLGTGELFF.

The J gene is TRBJ2-1, the V gene TRBV11-2; 8 bases map to TRBD2. Germline V gene data show CDR1 as SGHAT and CDR2 as FQNNGV. The CDR3 is 14 amino acids. The junction had 6 bases not matched to a gene; V was cut back by 5 bases and J by 6 bases. This chain's CDR3 is CASSQREIGNEQFF. Here the CDR3 DNA reads TGTGCCAGCAGCCAGCGGGAGATTGGCAATGAGCAGTTCTTC.